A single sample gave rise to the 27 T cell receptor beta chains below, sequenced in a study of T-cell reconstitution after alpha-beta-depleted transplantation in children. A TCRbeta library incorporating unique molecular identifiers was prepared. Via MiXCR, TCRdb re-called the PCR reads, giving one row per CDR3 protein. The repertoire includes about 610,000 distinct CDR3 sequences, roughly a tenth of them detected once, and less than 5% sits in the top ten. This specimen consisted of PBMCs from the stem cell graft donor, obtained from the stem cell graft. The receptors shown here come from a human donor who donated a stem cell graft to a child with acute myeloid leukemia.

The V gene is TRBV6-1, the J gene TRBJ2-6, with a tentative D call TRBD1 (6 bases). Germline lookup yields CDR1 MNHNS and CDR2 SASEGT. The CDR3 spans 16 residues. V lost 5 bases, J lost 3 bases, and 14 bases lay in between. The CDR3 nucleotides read TGTGCCAGCAGTAGCAAGGGGGAAAGTGGGGCCAACGTCCTGACTTTC. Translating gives CASSSKGESGANVLTF.

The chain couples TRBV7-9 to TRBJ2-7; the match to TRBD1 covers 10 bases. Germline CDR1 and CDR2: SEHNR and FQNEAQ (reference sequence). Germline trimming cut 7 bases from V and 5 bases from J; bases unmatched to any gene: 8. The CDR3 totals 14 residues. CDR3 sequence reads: CASTWDRGTDEQYF. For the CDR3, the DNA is TGTGCCAGCACCTGGGACAGGGGTACCGACGAGCAGTACTTC. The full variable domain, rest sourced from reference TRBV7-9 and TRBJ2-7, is DTGVSQNPRHKITKRGQNVTFRCDPISEHNRLYWYRQTLGQGPEFLTYFQNEAQLEKSRLLSDRFSAERPKGSFSTLEIQRTEQGDSAMYLCASTWDRGTDEQYFGPGTRLTVT.

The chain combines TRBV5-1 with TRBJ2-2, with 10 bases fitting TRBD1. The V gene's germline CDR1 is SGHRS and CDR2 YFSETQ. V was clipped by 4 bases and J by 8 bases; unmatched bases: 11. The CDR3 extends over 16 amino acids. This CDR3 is CASSLRQGADWGELFF. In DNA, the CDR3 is TGCGCCAGCAGCCTTCGACAGGGGGCGGACTGGGGGGAGCTGTTTTTT.

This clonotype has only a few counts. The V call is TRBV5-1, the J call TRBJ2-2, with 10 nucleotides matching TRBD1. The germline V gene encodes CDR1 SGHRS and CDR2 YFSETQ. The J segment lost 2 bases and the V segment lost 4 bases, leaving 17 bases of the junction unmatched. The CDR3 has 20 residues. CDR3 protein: CASSPTGTPGQGPNTGELFF. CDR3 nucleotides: TGCGCCAGCAGCCCTACGGGTACTCCGGGACAGGGGCCTAACACCGGGGAGCTGTTTTTT.

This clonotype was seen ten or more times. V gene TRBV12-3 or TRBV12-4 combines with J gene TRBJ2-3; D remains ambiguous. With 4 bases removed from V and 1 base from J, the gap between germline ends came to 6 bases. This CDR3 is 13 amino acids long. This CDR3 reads CASSSGRTDTQYF. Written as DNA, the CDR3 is TGTGCCAGCAGTTCCGGACGCACAGATACGCAGTATTTT.

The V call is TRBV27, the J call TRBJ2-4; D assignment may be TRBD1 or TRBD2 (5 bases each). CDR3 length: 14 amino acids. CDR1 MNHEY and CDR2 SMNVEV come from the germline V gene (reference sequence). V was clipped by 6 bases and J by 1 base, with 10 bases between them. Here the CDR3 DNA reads TGTGCCAGCAGGGGGGAGAGGGCCAAAAACATTCAGTACTTC. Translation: CASRGERAKNIQYF.

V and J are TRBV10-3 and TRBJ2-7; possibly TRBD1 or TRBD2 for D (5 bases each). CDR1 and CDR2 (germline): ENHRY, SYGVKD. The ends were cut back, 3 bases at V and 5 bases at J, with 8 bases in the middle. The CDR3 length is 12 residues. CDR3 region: CAISDRGHEQYF. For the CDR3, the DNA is TGTGCCATCAGTGACCGGGGCCACGAGCAGTACTTC.

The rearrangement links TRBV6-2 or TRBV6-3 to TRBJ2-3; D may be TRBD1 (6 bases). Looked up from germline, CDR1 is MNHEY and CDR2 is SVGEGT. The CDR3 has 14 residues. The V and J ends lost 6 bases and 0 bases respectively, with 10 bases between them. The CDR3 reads CASRKQGSTDTQYF. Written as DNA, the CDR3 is TGTGCCAGCAGAAAACAGGGAAGCACAGATACGCAGTATTTT.

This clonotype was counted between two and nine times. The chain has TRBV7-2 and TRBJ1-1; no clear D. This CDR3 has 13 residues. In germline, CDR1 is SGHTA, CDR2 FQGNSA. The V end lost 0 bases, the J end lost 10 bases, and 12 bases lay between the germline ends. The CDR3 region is CASSLALGKGAFF. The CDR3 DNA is TGTGCCAGCAGCTTAGCGCTAGGGAAAGGAGCTTTCTTT. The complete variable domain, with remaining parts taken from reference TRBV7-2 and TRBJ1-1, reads GAGVSQSPSNKVTEKGKDVELRCDPISGHTALYWYRQSLGQGLEFLIYFQGNSAPDKSGLPSDRFSAERTGGSVSTLTIQRTQQEDSAVYLCASSLALGKGAFFGQGTRLTVV.

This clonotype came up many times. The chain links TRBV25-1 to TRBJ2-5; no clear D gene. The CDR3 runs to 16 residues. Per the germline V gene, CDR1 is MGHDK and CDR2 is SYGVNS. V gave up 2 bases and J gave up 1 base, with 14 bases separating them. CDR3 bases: TGTGCCAGCAGTGAAAAAGCAACCCCGGCCCAAGAGACCCAGTACTTC. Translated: CASSEKATPAQETQYF.

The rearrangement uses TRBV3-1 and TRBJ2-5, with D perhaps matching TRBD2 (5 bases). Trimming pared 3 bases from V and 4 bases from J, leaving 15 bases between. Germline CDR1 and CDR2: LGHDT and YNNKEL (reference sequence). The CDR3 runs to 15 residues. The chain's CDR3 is CASSHPLAGLETQYF. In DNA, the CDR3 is TGTGCCAGCAGCCACCCATTGGCGGGTCTAGAGACCCAGTACTTC.

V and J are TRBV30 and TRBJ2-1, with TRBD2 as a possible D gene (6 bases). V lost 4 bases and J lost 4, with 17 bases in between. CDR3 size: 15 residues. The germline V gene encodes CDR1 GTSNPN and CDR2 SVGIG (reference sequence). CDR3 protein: CAWTLGGVGYNEQFF. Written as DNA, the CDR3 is TGTGCCTGGACGCTAGGAGGGGTCGGGTACAATGAGCAGTTCTTC.

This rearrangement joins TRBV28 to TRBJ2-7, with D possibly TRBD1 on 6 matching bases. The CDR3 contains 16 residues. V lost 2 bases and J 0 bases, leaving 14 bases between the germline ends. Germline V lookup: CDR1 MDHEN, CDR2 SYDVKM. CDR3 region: CASSLQGPLTSYEQYF. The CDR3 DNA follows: TGTGCCAGCAGTTTACAGGGGCCCCTCACCTCCTACGAGCAGTACTTC.

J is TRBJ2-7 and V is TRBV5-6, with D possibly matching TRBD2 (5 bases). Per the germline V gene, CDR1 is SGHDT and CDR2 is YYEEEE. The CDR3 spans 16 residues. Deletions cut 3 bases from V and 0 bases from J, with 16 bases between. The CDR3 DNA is TGTGCCAGCAGCTCAAACGTCCGGAGGAGCTCCTACGAGCAGTACTTC. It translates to CASSSNVRRSSYEQYF.

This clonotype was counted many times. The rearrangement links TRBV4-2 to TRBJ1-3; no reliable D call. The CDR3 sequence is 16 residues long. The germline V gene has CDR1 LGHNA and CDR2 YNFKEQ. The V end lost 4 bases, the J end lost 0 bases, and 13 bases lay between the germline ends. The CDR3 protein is CASSRGNGGSGNTIYF. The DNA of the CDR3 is TGTGCCAGCAGCCGAGGGAACGGAGGCTCTGGAAACACCATATATTTT.

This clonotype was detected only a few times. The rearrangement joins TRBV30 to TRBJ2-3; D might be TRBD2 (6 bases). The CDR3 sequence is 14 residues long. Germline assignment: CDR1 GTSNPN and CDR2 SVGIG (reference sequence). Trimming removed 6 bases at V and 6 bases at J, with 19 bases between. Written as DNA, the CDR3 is TGTGCCTGCCTGTTTGGGGGGAGCGTGGATACGCAGTATTTT. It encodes CACLFGGSVDTQYF.

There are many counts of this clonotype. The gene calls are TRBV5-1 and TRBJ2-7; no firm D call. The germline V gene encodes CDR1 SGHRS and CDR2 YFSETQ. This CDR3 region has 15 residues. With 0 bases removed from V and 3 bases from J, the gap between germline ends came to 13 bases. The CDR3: CASSLDPAAFYEQYF. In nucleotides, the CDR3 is TGCGCCAGCAGCTTGGATCCAGCTGCCTTCTACGAGCAGTACTTC.

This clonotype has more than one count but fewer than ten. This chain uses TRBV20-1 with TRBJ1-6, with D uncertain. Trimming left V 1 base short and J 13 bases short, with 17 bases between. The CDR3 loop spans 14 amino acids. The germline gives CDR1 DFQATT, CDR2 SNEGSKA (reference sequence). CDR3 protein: CSARGLSNVGPLHF. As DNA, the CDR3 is TGCAGTGCTAGAGGACTGAGTAACGTCGGGCCCCTCCACTTT.

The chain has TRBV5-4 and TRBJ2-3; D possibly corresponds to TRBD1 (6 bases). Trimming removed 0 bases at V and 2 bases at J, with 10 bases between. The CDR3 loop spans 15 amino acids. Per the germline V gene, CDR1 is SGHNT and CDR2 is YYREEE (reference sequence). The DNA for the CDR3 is TGTGCCAGCAGCTTGGACAGGGCCTTCACAGATACGCAGTATTTT. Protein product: CASSLDRAFTDTQYF. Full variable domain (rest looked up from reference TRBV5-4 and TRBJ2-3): ETGVTQSPTHLIKTRGQQVTLRCSSQSGHNTVSWYQQALGQGPQFIFQYYREEENGRGNFPPRFSGLQFPNYSSELNVNALELDDSALYLCASSLDRAFTDTQYFGPGTRLTVL.

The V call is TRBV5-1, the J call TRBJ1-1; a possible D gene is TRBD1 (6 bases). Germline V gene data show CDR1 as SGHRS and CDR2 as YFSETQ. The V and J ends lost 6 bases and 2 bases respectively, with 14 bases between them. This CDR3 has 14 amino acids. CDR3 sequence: CASTFGQKNTEAFF. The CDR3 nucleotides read TGCGCCAGCACCTTCGGACAGAAAAACACTGAAGCTTTCTTT.

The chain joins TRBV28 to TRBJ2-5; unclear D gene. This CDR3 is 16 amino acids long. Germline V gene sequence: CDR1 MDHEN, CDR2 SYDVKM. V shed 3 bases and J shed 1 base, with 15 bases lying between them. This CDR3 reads CASSFAVVGSQETQYF. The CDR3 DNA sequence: TGTGCCAGCAGTTTCGCAGTTGTGGGAAGCCAAGAGACCCAGTACTTC. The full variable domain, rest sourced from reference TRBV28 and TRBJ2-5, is DVKVTQSSRYLVKRTGEKVFLECVQDMDHENMFWYRQDPGLGLRLIYFSYDVKMKEKGDIPEGYSVSREKKERFSLILESASTNQTSMYLCASSFAVVGSQETQYFGPGTRLLVL.

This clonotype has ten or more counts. The CDR3 bases are TGTGCCAGCAGTGGATCCGGGGGCTCCTACAATGAGCAGTTCTTC. Encoded protein: CASSGSGGSYNEQFF. The chain employs TRBV12-3 or TRBV12-4 and TRBJ2-1; the D gene is possibly TRBD2 (6 bases). V lost 5 bases and J lost 0, with 11 bases in between. CDR3 size: 15 residues.

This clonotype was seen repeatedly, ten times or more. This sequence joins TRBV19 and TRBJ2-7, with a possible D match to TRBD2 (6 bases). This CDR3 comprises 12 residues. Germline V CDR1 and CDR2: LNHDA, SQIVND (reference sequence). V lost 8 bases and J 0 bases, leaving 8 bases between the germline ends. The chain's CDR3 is CASSGDSYEQYF. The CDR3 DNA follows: TGTGCCAGTTCGGGGGACTCCTACGAGCAGTACTTC.

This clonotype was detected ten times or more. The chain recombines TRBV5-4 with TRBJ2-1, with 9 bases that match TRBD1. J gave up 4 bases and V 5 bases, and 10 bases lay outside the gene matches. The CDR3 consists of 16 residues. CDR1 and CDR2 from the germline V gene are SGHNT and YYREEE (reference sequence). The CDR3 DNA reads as TGTGCCAGCAGAATCGGGGGACAGGGATCTTACAATGAGCAGTTCTTC. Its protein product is CASRIGGQGSYNEQFF.

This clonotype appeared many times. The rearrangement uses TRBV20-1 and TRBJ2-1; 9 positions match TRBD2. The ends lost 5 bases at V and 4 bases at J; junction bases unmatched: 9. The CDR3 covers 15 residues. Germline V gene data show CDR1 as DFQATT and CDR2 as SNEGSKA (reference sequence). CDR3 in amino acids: CSALGESGGYNEQFF. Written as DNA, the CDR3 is TGCAGTGCTTTGGGCGAGAGCGGGGGGTACAATGAGCAGTTCTTC.

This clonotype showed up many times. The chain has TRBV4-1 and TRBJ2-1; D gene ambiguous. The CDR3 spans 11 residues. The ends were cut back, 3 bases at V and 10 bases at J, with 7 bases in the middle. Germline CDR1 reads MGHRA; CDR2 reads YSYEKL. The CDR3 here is CASSQSDEQFF. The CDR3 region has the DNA TGCGCCAGCAGCCAGTCGGACGAGCAGTTCTTC.

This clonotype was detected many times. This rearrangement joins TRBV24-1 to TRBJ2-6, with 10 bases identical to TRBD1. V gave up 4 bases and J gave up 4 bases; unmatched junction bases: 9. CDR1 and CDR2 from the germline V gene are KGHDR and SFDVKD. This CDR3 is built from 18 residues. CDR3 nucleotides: TGTGCCACCAGTGACCCGGGACAGGGGAAATTCGGGGCCAACGTCCTGACTTTC. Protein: CATSDPGQGKFGANVLTF.